Shown below are 14 T cell receptor beta chains from a single sample sequenced in a study of blood T cells in healthy people across ages. A second PCR of 7 to 11 cycles used a sample-barcoded 5' primer and a J-beta primer mix. Each CDR3 protein is one row after TCRdb ran MiXCR on the 5' RACE reads. The data show about 970,000 distinct CDR3 sequences, with 51% seen just once and about 22% held by the top ten. Material: blood. These receptors all come from a woman aged 55-70 years in good health.

This clonotype came up once. Written as DNA, the CDR3 is TGTGCCAGCAGCCAAGATTCGGGGGTTGCTGGAAGACAGTATTTT. It codes for CASSQDSGVAGRQYF. The rearrangement links TRBV4-2 to TRBJ2-3, with TRBD2 as a possible D gene (6 bases). The ends were cut back, 0 bases at V and 12 bases at J, with 19 bases in the middle. This CDR3 region has 15 residues. Germline V gene data show CDR1 as LGHNA and CDR2 as YNFKEQ.

The CDR3 is CASTGSGANYGYTF. DNA of the CDR3: TGCGCCAGCACTGGGTCTGGGGCTAACTATGGCTACACCTTC. This chain joins TRBV10-2 and TRBJ1-2; D remains ambiguous. The germline V gene encodes CDR1 WSHSY and CDR2 SAAADI. V lost 7 bases to trimming and J lost 0 bases, with 12 bases between them. The CDR3 runs to 14 residues.

V is TRBV12-3 or TRBV12-4 and J is TRBJ2-5; no definite D call. The CDR3 extends over 14 amino acids. Trimming removed 8 bases at V and 5 bases at J, with 18 bases between. The CDR3 sequence: CASQALSSSETQYF. The CDR3 nucleotides read TGTGCCAGCCAGGCCTTGAGTAGTAGCGAGACCCAGTACTTC.

The chain is built from TRBV5-1 and TRBJ2-5; 11 bases agree with TRBD1. The assigned J gene may be wrong: the sequence end matches TRBJ2-7 better. The CDR3 has 16 residues. From germline, CDR1 is SGHRS and CDR2 YFSETQ. The CDR3 nucleotides read TGCGCCAGCCCGAAAAGGTACCGGGACAGGGGGAACGAGCAGTACTTC. It translates to CASPKRYRDRGNEQYF.

The gene calls are TRBV28 and TRBJ2-6; D is uncertain. Germline-derived CDR1 and CDR2 are MDHEN and SYDVKM. CDR3 length: 13 amino acids. Trimming removed 8 bases from V and 2 bases from J, with 7 bases in between. The CDR3 DNA follows: TGTGCCAGCGTGGGGACTGGGGCCAACGTCCTGACTTTC. Translated, it gives CASVGTGANVLTF. Full variable domain (rest looked up from reference TRBV28 and TRBJ2-6): DVKVTQSSRYLVKRTGEKVFLECVQDMDHENMFWYRQDPGLGLRLIYFSYDVKMKEKGDIPEGYSVSREKKERFSLILESASTNQTSMYLCASVGTGANVLTFGAGSRLTVL.

The sample holds a few counts of this clonotype. This chain connects TRBV3-1 to TRBJ2-1; 10 nucleotides align to TRBD2. Trimming took 2 bases from V and 15 from J; bases not matched to a gene: 4. Germline-derived CDR1 and CDR2 are LGHDT and YNNKEL (reference sequence). There are 12 residues in the CDR3. CDR3 bases: TGTGCCAGCAGCCAACTAGCGGGAGATGTGTTCTTC. Residues: CASSQLAGDVFF.

This chain uses TRBV6-5 with TRBJ2-4, with unresolved D. The J call could be wrong; TRBJ2-7 is a better fit for the DNA end. The CDR3 consists of 12 residues. Germline V CDR1 and CDR2: MNHEY, SVGAGI. DNA of the CDR3: TGTGCCAGCAGTAGTGACACCCACGAGCAGTACTTC. It yields the protein CASSSDTHEQYF.

Only a few counts were recorded for this clonotype. The V call is TRBV28, the J call TRBJ1-4; D gene unclear. Germline V gene lookup returns CDR1 MDHEN and CDR2 SYDVKM. Trimming left V 5 bases short and J 5 bases short, with 18 bases between. The CDR3 contains 16 residues. The CDR3 nucleotides are TGTGCCAGCAGTCTCCTTTTACAGAACCCAAATGAAAAACTGTTTTTT. Encoded protein: CASSLLLQNPNEKLFF. The full variable domain, rest sourced from reference TRBV28 and TRBJ1-4, is DVKVTQSSRYLVKRTGEKVFLECVQDMDHENMFWYRQDPGLGLRLIYFSYDVKMKEKGDIPEGYSVSREKKERFSLILESASTNQTSMYLCASSLLLQNPNEKLFFGSGTQLSVL.

The V gene is TRBV7-2, the J gene TRBJ2-7; 11 bases align to TRBD2. In germline, CDR1 is SGHTA, CDR2 FQGNSA. The length of the CDR3 is 15 residues. Germline trimming cut 5 bases from V and 4 bases from J; bases unmatched to any gene: 7. The CDR3 DNA sequence: TGTGCCAGCAGCCCCATGGGGACTAGCGGATACGAGCAGTACTTC. Protein sequence: CASSPMGTSGYEQYF.

This clonotype occurred a few times. This sequence joins TRBV3-1 and TRBJ2-7, with D hard to call. Trimming removed 3 bases from V and 1 base from J, with 10 bases in between. This CDR3 spans 14 amino acids. In germline, CDR1 is LGHDT, CDR2 YNNKEL (reference sequence). This chain's CDR3 is CASSQGITSYEQYF. In DNA form, the CDR3 reads TGTGCCAGCAGCCAGGGGATCACATCCTACGAGCAGTACTTC.

The rearrangement uses TRBV6-5 and TRBJ1-2; TRBD1 agrees at 7 bases. Germline assignment: CDR1 MNHEY and CDR2 SVGAGI. This CDR3 spans 14 amino acids. The ends lost 6 bases at V and 7 bases at J; junction bases unmatched: 11. The chain's CDR3 is CASRAGTDSGGYTF. DNA of the CDR3: TGTGCCAGCAGAGCCGGGACAGACTCGGGTGGCTACACCTTC.

The chain links TRBV5-1 to TRBJ2-1; D gene uncertain. The germline V gene encodes CDR1 SGHRS and CDR2 YFSETQ. Trimming shortened V by 7 bases and J by 0 bases, and 14 bases separated the two germline ends. The CDR3 totals 15 residues. CDR3 nucleotides: TGCGCCAGCGCTTGGGCGGAAAGCTCCTACAATGAGCAGTTCTTC. It translates to CASAWAESSYNEQFF.

This clonotype was counted between two and nine times. The chain uses TRBV7-9 and TRBJ1-1, with unresolved D. The CDR3 loop spans 14 amino acids. CDR1 is SEHNR and CDR2 is FQNEAQ in the germline V gene (reference sequence). V lost 3 bases and J 0 bases, leaving 8 bases between the germline ends. The DNA of the CDR3 is TGTGCCAGCAGCTTGAGACAACTGAACACTGAAGCTTTCTTT. Translation: CASSLRQLNTEAFF.

This clonotype was observed a single time. Sequence at one end of the junction differs from germline and may be a read error. CDR3 loop: CASNLSRGIAYNEQFF. The CDR3 coding sequence is TGTGCCAGCAACTTAAGCCGGGGGATTGCCTACAATGAGCAGTTCTTC. The V call is TRBV7-2, the J call TRBJ2-1, with D possibly matching TRBD2 (6 bases). This CDR3 region has 16 residues. Germline V gene lookup returns CDR1 SGHTA and CDR2 FQGNSA.